Listed below are T cell receptor beta chains from one sample, sequenced in a study of EBV T-cell therapy then PD-1 blockade in nasopharyngeal carcinoma. The assay was immunoSEQ multiplex PCR, and TCRdb's table has in-frame clones only and misses some. The repertoire holds some 17,000 clones, with 80% to 85% as singletons. Their antigens are not known. The starting material was CD8+ T cells from blood, obtained at day 0 from a patient whose treatment included autologous EBV-specific T cells and nivolumab. All receptors come from a man aged 35 to 55 with nasopharyngeal carcinoma. The CDR3 runs from the conserved cysteine through the conserved F or W.

J: TRBJ2-2; V: TRBV6-4; CDR3: CASSDSVQAGELFF
J: TRBJ2-7; V: TRBV29-1; CDR3: CSVAGQSYEQYF
J: TRBJ2-5; V: TRBV25-1; CDR3: CASSEGGGETQYF
J: TRBJ2-1; V: TRBV27; CDR3: CASSLHGGEIPDEQFF
J: TRBJ2-5; V: TRBV19; CDR3: CASSTAGGAAETQYF
J: TRBJ1-5; V: TRBV5-1; CDR3: CASSLGDPTNQPQHF
J: TRBJ2-1; V: TRBV24-1; CDR3: CATSETGGTSFLEQFF
J: TRBJ2-7; V: TRBV4-2; CDR3: CASSQVSDLGEQYF
J: TRBJ1-2; V: TRBV7-9; CDR3: CASSVTPGPLGYTF
J: TRBJ2-5; V: TRBV27; CDR3: CASSSGTREVGETQYF
J: TRBJ1-5; V: TRBV6-6; CDR3: CATDKKGVDQPQHF
J: TRBJ2-5; V: TRBV19; CDR3: CASSSHRGLEETQYF
J: TRBJ2-7; V: TRBV4-3; CDR3: CASSQETSGVYEQYF
J: TRBJ2-7; V: TRBV5-5; CDR3: CASRRTDYEQYF
J: TRBJ1-1; V: TRBV6-5; CDR3: CASSIGGLSTEAFF
J: TRBJ1-4; V: TRBV6-5; CDR3: CASSYGRTEAEKLFF
J: TRBJ2-1; V: TRBV4-2; CDR3: CASSQDQRPGPTDEQFF
J: TRBJ2-3; V: TRBV3-1/TRBV3-2; CDR3: CASSQSDAPSTDTQYF
J: TRBJ1-3; V: TRBV4-1; CDR3: CASSQDEGNTIYF
J: TRBJ1-5; V: TRBV5-1; CDR3: CASSPLGGEVNQPQHF
J: TRBJ2-4; V: TRBV9; CDR3: CASSVGFRGADIQYF
J: TRBJ1-2; V: TRBV28; CDR3: CASSTAFNYGYTF
J: TRBJ1-2; V: TRBV4-3; CDR3: CASSQERAGPYGYTF
J: TRBJ2-7; V: TRBV5-6; CDR3: CASSLQVPYEQYF
J: TRBJ1-2; V: TRBV6-2/TRBV6-3; CDR3: CASSSTGGSGYTF
J: TRBJ2-1; V: TRBV4-3; CDR3: CASSQDQVGGYNEQFF
J: TRBJ2-3; V: TRBV25-1; CDR3: CASSDGGWNTQYF
J: TRBJ2-3; V: TRBV7-9; CDR3: CASSLGQGSPDTQYF
J: TRBJ2-5; V: TRBV5-5; CDR3: CASSFPIVPQETQYF
J: TRBJ1-2; V: TRBV7-9; CDR3: CASSRDLFWGYTF
J: TRBJ2-2; V: TRBV4-3; CDR3: CASSQAAFRDPGGELFF
J: TRBJ1-1; V: TRBV7-9; CDR3: CASSPRAGNTEAFF
J: TRBJ2-7; V: TRBV6-4; CDR3: CASSETGGCVPGDYEQYF
J: TRBJ1-6; V: TRBV24-1; CDR3: CATSDPQTGWRSPLHF
J: TRBJ1-2; V: TRBV27; CDR3: CASSLRGDQGYTF
J: TRBJ2-3; V: TRBV3-1/TRBV3-2; CDR3: CASSGGVRTSTDTQYF
J: TRBJ2-1; V: TRBV5-8; CDR3: CASSFGGLYNEQFF
J: TRBJ2-5; V: TRBV7-9; CDR3: CASSLPRVDGQETQYF
J: TRBJ1-6; V: TRBV13; CDR3: CASSRDSAVYSNSPLHF